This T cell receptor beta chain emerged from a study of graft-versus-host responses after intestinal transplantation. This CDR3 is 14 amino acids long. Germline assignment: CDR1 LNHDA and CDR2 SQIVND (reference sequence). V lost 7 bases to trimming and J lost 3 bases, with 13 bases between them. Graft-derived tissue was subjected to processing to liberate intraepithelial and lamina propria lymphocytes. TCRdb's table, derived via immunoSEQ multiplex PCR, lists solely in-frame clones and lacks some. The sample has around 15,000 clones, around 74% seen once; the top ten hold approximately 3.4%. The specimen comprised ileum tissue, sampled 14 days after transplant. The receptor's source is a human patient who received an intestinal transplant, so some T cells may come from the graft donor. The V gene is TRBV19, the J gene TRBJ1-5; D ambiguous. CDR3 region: CASNPTSFNQPQHF. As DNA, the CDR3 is TGTGCCAGTAACCCGACAAGCTTCAATCAGCCCCAGCATTTT.